These 23 T cell receptor beta chains were all obtained from the same sample, sequenced in a study of identical twins. MiXCR, run by TCRdb on the 5' RACE reads, gives a single entry per CDR3 protein. Of approximately 350,000 distinct CDR3 sequences listed, 9% to 15% are singletons. Separately, the same data were catalogued under a study of yellow fever vaccine responses in identical twins.

The sample consisted of CD8+ T cells sorted from blood. These receptors were taken from a woman between 18 and 29 years old in good health.

This clonotype was detected only a few times. The chain is built from TRBV7-3 and TRBJ2-1; 7 nucleotides match TRBD2. The germline V gene has CDR1 SGHTA and CDR2 FQGTGA. This CDR3 is 15 amino acids long. Trimming removed 5 bases from V and 8 bases from J; junction bases left unmatched: 12. CDR3 residues: CASSLRDRGVDEQFF. In DNA form, the CDR3 reads TGTGCCAGCAGCCTCCGGGACCGGGGGGTCGATGAGCAGTTCTTC.

The chain has TRBV4-1 and TRBJ2-7, with D uncertain. The germline V gene has CDR1 MGHRA and CDR2 YSYEKL. The CDR3 consists of 14 residues. V shed 1 base and J shed 2 bases, with 9 bases lying between them. Here the CDR3 reads CASSQVRRTYEQYF. For the CDR3, the DNA is TGCGCCAGCAGCCAAGTGCGGAGAACCTACGAGCAGTACTTC.

Only a few counts were recorded for this clonotype. The chain uses TRBV27 and TRBJ2-2, with TRBD1 as a possible D gene (6 bases). The CDR3 is 13 amino acids. With 7 bases removed from V and 5 bases from J, the gap between germline ends came to 11 bases. CDR1 and CDR2 (germline): MNHEY, SMNVEV (reference sequence). The CDR3 DNA is TGTGCCAGCACCCCCAGGGGTACCGGGGAGCTGTTTTTT. This codes for CASTPRGTGELFF.

The chain joins TRBV13 to TRBJ2-3, with D perhaps matching TRBD2 (7 bases). The CDR3 consists of 15 residues. CDR1 is PRHDT, CDR2 FYEKMQ, per germline (reference sequence). The V end was cut by 2 bases, the J end by 3 bases, with 12 bases between. The DNA for the CDR3 is TGTGCCAGCAGCTTATGGGGGGGGCGAACAGATACGCAGTATTTT. Translated, it gives CASSLWGGRTDTQYF.

This chain links TRBV20-1 with TRBJ1-2, with D possibly being TRBD1 (6 bases). This CDR3 region has 13 residues. V was trimmed by 6 bases and J by 5 bases, leaving 16 bases between them. Germline CDR1 reads DFQATT; CDR2 reads SNEGSKA (reference sequence). DNA of the CDR3: TGCAGTGCCTACAGGGCTGCGGGGTATGGCTACACCTTC. Encoded protein: CSAYRAAGYGYTF.

The chain recombines TRBV24-1 with TRBJ2-3; 9 bases agree with TRBD2. The V segment lost 1 base and the J segment 6 bases; nucleotides outside the gene matches: 4. CDR1 and CDR2 from the germline V gene are KGHDR and SFDVKD. The CDR3 is 15 amino acids. This chain's CDR3 is CATSDFSGSGDTQYF. The CDR3 DNA is TGTGCCACCAGTGATTTTAGCGGGAGCGGGGATACGCAGTATTTT.

This clonotype was detected many times. The CDR3 DNA sequence: TGCGCCAGCAGCTCCGGGACAAACGAGCAGTACGTC. Translated, it gives CASSSGTNEQYV. The J gene is TRBJ2-7, the V gene TRBV5-1; weak D call: TRBD1 (6 bases). CDR1 is SGHRS and CDR2 is YFSETQ in the germline V gene. There are 12 residues in the CDR3. Trimming left V 3 bases short and J 5 bases short, with 9 bases between.

This clonotype was counted at least ten times. The chain employs TRBV29-1 and TRBJ2-7; TRBD2 is a possible D gene (6 bases). CDR3 length: 12 amino acids. Trimming left V 2 bases short and J 6 bases short, with 11 bases between. In germline, CDR1 is SQVTM, CDR2 ANQGSEA. CDR3 in DNA: TGCAGCGTTGAAATCGGGGGAGGCGAGCAGTACTTC. As protein: CSVEIGGGEQYF.

The V gene is TRBV10-1, the J gene TRBJ2-2; tentatively, D is TRBD2 (5 bases). This CDR3 is 14 amino acids long. Deletions cut 4 bases from V and 0 bases from J, with 6 bases between. The germline CDR1 and CDR2 sequences are WNHNN and SYGVQD (reference sequence). The CDR3 DNA is TGCGCCAGCAGTGTAGCGACGAACACCGGGGAGCTGTTTTTT. This encodes CASSVATNTGELFF.

The V call is TRBV7-9, the J call TRBJ2-2, with D perhaps TRBD1 (6 bases). The CDR3 covers 15 residues. The V end was cut by 5 bases, the J end by 5 bases, with 15 bases between. Per germline, CDR1 SEHNR and CDR2 FQNEAQ (reference sequence). CDR3 coding DNA: TGTGCCAGCAGCACCCTGACAGGACGGACCGGGGAGCTGTTTTTT. Translating gives CASSTLTGRTGELFF. The entire variable domain, with the rest obtained from reference TRBV7-9 and TRBJ2-2, is as follows: DTGVSQNPRHKITKRGQNVTFRCDPISEHNRLYWYRQTLGQGPEFLTYFQNEAQLEKSRLLSDRFSAERPKGSFSTLEIQRTEQGDSAMYLCASSTLTGRTGELFFGEGSRLTVL.

The CDR3 DNA sequence: TGCGCCAGCAGCTTGGAAGGGGGAACGGAGACCCAGTACTTC. Translated, it gives CASSLEGGTETQYF. J is TRBJ2-5 and V is TRBV5-1; tentatively, D is TRBD1 (6 bases). The CDR3 totals 14 residues. Germline V gene lookup returns CDR1 SGHRS and CDR2 YFSETQ. Trimming took 0 bases from V and 5 from J, leaving 11 bases between them.

At least ten counts were recorded for this clonotype. The chain links TRBV29-1 to TRBJ2-1; D perhaps matches TRBD2 (6 bases). With 1 base removed from V and 0 bases from J, the gap between germline ends came to 13 bases. This CDR3 spans 16 amino acids. Germline assignment: CDR1 SQVTM and CDR2 ANQGSEA. The CDR3 loop is CSVEGWAGSSYNEQFF. CDR3 DNA: TGCAGCGTTGAAGGGTGGGCCGGGAGCTCCTACAATGAGCAGTTCTTC.

The V gene is TRBV9, the J gene TRBJ2-1, with 9 positions matching TRBD2. There are 16 residues in the CDR3. V was pared by 0 bases and J by 0 bases, with 1 base of the junction left unmatched. From germline, CDR1 is SGDLS and CDR2 YYNGEE. CDR3: CASSVVSGSSYNEQFF. CDR3 bases: TGTGCCAGCAGCGTAGTTAGCGGGAGCTCCTACAATGAGCAGTTCTTC.

This chain uses TRBV20-1 with TRBJ2-7; no reliable D call. V was cut by 6 bases and J by 3 bases, with 21 bases left in between. CDR1 DFQATT and CDR2 SNEGSKA come from the germline V gene (reference sequence). This CDR3 region has 15 residues. The CDR3 coding sequence is TGCAGTGCCGAAAAAAGGGTTGTTTCTAACTACGAGCAGTACTTC. Amino acid sequence: CSAEKRVVSNYEQYF.

The gene calls are TRBV28 and TRBJ1-1; D possibly corresponds to TRBD1 (5 bases). Germline CDR1 reads MDHEN; CDR2 reads SYDVKM. The CDR3 runs to 13 residues. V lost 6 bases, J lost 3 bases, and 11 bases lay in between. Written as DNA, the CDR3 is TGTGCCAGCAGCCGTGACAGATACACTGAAGCTTTCTTT. Translating gives CASSRDRYTEAFF. The variable domain in full, with the rest retrieved from reference TRBV28 and TRBJ1-1, is DVKVTQSSRYLVKRTGEKVFLECVQDMDHENMFWYRQDPGLGLRLIYFSYDVKMKEKGDIPEGYSVSREKKERFSLILESASTNQTSMYLCASSRDRYTEAFFGQGTRLTVV.

This clonotype was recorded a few times. The chain is built from TRBV4-1 and TRBJ2-2; D is undetermined. Germline loops: CDR1 MGHRA, CDR2 YSYEKL. CDR3 size: 14 residues. V was shortened by 0 bases and J by 10 bases, with 12 bases between the two germline ends. CDR3 in DNA: TGCGCCAGCAGCCAAGATTGGCGGAGAGAGGAGCTGTTTTTT. Translating gives CASSQDWRREELFF.

This clonotype was seen only a few times. V is TRBV20-1 and J is TRBJ1-1, with D unresolved. The CDR3 loop spans 14 amino acids. Trimming took 6 bases from V and 3 from J, leaving 17 bases between them. CDR1 is DFQATT, CDR2 SNEGSKA, per germline (reference sequence). The CDR3 loop reads CSAPTPASDTEAFF. The CDR3 DNA is TGCAGTGCGCCGACACCTGCTTCAGACACTGAAGCTTTCTTT.

The chain has TRBV29-1 and TRBJ2-5; 10 bases are shared with TRBD1. CDR3 length: 13 amino acids. V shed 3 bases, J shed 7 bases, and the junction held 5 bases outside the gene matches. Looked up from germline, CDR1 is SQVTM and CDR2 is ANQGSEA. The CDR3 region has the DNA TGCAGCGTTGAGGGACAGGGGATAGGGACCCAGTACTTC. Encoded protein: CSVEGQGIGTQYF.

This clonotype appeared a few times. The chain recombines TRBV2 with TRBJ1-4, with no clear D. Germline CDR1 is SNHLY and CDR2 is FYNNEI. V was shortened by 3 bases and J by 7 bases, with 15 bases between the two germline ends. The CDR3 contains 15 residues. In DNA form, the CDR3 reads TGTGCCAGCAGTGATGGCCCTCGACCATCTGAAAAACTGTTTTTT. Translation gives CASSDGPRPSEKLFF.

This rearrangement joins TRBV7-6 to TRBJ2-7, with D perhaps being TRBD1 or TRBD2 (6 bases each). This CDR3 contains 20 residues. Germline CDR1 and CDR2: SGHVS and FNYEAQ. Trimming took 0 bases from V and 6 from J, leaving 30 bases between them. CDR3 sequence reads: CASSLASGAGYGTGRGEQYF. The DNA of the CDR3 is TGTGCCAGCAGCTTAGCCTCGGGGGCTGGATACGGGACTGGCAGGGGCGAGCAGTACTTC.

This clonotype was detected a few times. J is TRBJ1-1 and V is TRBV4-2; TRBD1 might be the D (5 bases). The CDR3 is 15 residues long. Germline V gene lookup returns CDR1 LGHNA and CDR2 YNFKEQ. V was clipped by 0 bases and J by 1 base, with 9 bases between them. CDR3 sequence (DNA): TGTGCCAGCAGCCAAGATCATGGGGGGAACACTGAAGCTTTCTTT. Its protein product is CASSQDHGGNTEAFF.

This clonotype was recorded a few times. The V and J genes are TRBV10-3 and TRBJ2-2; TRBD1 is a possible D gene (6 bases). The germline V gene encodes CDR1 ENHRY and CDR2 SYGVKD. Trimming cost V 8 bases and J 0 bases, with 13 bases left between them. CDR3 length: 15 residues. The CDR3 loop reads CAIYRTVSNTGELFF. The CDR3 nucleotides are TGTGCCATCTACCGGACAGTCTCGAACACCGGGGAGCTGTTTTTT.

This clonotype was counted only a few times. The rearrangement links TRBV4-2 to TRBJ2-7; 7 bases fit TRBD2. The CDR3 is 15 residues long. Germline loops: CDR1 LGHNA, CDR2 YNFKEQ. After removal of 0 bases from V and 2 bases from J, the junction contained 4 bases not matched to a gene. The CDR3 here is CASSQEAGFTYEQYF. As DNA, the CDR3 is TGTGCCAGCAGCCAAGAAGCGGGGTTTACCTACGAGCAGTACTTC.